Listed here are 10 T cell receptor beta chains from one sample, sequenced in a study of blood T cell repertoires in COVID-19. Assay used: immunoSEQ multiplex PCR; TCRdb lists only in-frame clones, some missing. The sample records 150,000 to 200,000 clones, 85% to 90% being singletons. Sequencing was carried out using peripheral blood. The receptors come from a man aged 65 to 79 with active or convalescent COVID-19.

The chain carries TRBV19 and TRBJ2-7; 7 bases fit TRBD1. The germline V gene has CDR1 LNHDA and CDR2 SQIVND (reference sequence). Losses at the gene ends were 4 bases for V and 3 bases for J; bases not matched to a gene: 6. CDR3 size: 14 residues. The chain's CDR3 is CASSKGAQIYEQYF. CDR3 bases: TGTGCCAGTAGTAAGGGGGCGCAAATCTACGAGCAGTACTTC.

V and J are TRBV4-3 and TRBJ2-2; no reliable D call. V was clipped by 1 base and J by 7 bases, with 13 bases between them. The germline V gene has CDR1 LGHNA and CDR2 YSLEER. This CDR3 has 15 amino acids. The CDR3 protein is CASSQVRPGLGELFF. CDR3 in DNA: TGCGCCAGCAGCCAAGTCCGCCCTGGGCTCGGGGAGCTGTTTTTT.

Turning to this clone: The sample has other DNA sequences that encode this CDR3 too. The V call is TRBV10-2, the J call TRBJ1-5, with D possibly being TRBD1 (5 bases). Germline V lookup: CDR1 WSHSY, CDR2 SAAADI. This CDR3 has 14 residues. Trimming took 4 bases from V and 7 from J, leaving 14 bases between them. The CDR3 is CASSVGQLRQPQHF. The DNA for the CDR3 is TGCGCCAGCAGTGTGGGGCAGCTCCGGCAGCCCCAGCATTTT.

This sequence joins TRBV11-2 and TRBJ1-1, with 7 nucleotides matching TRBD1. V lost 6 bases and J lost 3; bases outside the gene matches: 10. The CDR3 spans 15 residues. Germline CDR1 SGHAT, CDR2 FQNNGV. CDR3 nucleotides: TGTGCCAGCAGTCACCAGGGGGTTCCGGACACTGAAGCTTTCTTT. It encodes CASSHQGVPDTEAFF.

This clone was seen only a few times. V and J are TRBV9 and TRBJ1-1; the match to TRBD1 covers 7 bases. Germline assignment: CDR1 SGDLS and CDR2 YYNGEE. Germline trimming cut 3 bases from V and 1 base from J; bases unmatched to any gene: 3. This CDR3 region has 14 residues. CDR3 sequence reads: CASSDRTGNTEAFF. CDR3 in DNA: TGTGCCAGCAGCGATAGGACAGGGAACACTGAAGCTTTCTTT.

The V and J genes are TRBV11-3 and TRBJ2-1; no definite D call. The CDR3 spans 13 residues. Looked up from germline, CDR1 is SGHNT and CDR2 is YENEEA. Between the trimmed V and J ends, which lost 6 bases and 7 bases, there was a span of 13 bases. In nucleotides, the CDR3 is TGTGCCAGCAGTTACCGGAGAAGGAATGAGCAGTTCTTC. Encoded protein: CASSYRRRNEQFF. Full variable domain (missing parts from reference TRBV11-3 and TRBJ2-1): EAGVVQSPRYKIIEKKQPVAFWCNPISGHNTLYWYLQNLGQGPELLIRYENEEAVDDSQLPKDRFSAERLKGVDSTLKIQPAELGDSAVYLCASSYRRRNEQFFGPGTRLTVL.

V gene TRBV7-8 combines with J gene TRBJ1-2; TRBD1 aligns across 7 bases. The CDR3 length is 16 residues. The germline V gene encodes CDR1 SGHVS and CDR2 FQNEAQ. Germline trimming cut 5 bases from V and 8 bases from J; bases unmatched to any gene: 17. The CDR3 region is CASSALGDREVFGYTF. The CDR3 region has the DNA TGTGCCAGCAGCGCCCTAGGAGACAGGGAGGTTTTCGGCTACACCTTC.

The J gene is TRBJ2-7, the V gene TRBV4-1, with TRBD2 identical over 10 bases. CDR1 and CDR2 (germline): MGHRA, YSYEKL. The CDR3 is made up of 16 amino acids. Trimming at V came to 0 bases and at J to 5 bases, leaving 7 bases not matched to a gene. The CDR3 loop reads CASSQEGASGSNEQYF. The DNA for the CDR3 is TGCGCCAGCAGCCAAGAGGGGGCTAGCGGGAGTAACGAGCAGTACTTC.

CDR3 nucleotide sequence: TGTGCCAGCAGCCCTACCCCCGGGACAGGGTCTGGCTACACCTTC. Translated, it gives CASSPTPGTGSGYTF. The chain couples TRBV9 to TRBJ1-2, with 9 bases fitting TRBD1. J was trimmed by 7 bases and V by 4 bases; bases with no gene match: 11. The V gene's germline CDR1 is SGDLS and CDR2 YYNGEE. The CDR3 is made up of 15 amino acids. Full variable domain (remainder filled in from reference TRBV9 and TRBJ1-2): DSGVTQTPKHLITATGQRVTLRCSPRSGDLSVYWYQQSLDQGLQFLIQYYNGEERAKGNILERFSAQQFPDLHSELNLSSLELGDSALYFCASSPTPGTGSGYTFGSGTRLTVV.

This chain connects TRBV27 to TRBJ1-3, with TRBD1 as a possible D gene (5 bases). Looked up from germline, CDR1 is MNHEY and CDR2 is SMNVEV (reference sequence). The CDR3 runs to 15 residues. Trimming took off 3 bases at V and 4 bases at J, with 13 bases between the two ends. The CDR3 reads CASSFSGGLGNTIYF. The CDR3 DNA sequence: TGTGCCAGCAGTTTTTCCGGGGGGTTAGGAAACACCATATATTTT.